The 12 T cell receptor beta chains reported below all come from one sample, sequenced in a study of blood T cell repertoires in COVID-19. The table came from immunoSEQ multiplex PCR; TCRdb's copy has only in-frame clones and leaves some out. In the table there are about 67,000 clones, 70% to 90% of which are singletons. Sequencing input: peripheral blood. The receptor set was obtained from a woman between 55 and 75 years old with acute or convalescent COVID-19.

The chain employs TRBV5-4 and TRBJ1-1; D unresolved. Germline V lookup: CDR1 SGHNT, CDR2 YYREEE (reference sequence). The CDR3 extends over 14 amino acids. Trimming shortened V by 3 bases and J by 1 base, and 10 bases separated the two germline ends. Here the CDR3 DNA reads TGTGCCAGCAGCTGGAGCGTTGGGAACACTGAAGCTTTCTTT. Translating gives CASSWSVGNTEAFF.

Notes on this clone: A junction end diverges from the germline sequence, so it may reflect a read error. V gene TRBV28 combines with J gene TRBJ1-1, with D possibly matching TRBD1 (5 bases). The CDR3 is 11 amino acids. Germline loops: CDR1 MDHEN, CDR2 SYDVKM. The CDR3 protein is CASSSTAGGIF. The DNA for the CDR3 is TGTGCCAGCAGTTCCACGGCTGGGGGGATCTTT. Looking up the rest from reference TRBV28 and TRBJ1-1 gives the full variable domain: DVKVTQSSRYLVKRTGEKVFLECVQDMDHENMFWYRQDPGLGLRLIYFSYDVKMKEKGDIPEGYSVSREKKERFSLILESASTNQTSMYLCASSSTAGGIFGQGTRLTVV.

The chain is built from TRBV7-7 and TRBJ2-5; D is undetermined. CDR3 length equals 15 residues. V was pared by 1 base and J by 5 bases, with 14 bases between. Germline V lookup: CDR1 SSHAT, CDR2 FNYEAQ (reference sequence). CDR3: CASSLGGGIRETQYF. The CDR3, as DNA: TGTGCCAGCAGCTTAGGTGGCGGAATTAGGGAGACCCAGTACTTC.

The CDR3, as DNA: TGTGCCAGTAGCTTGTCGGACAGGCTAAACTATGGCTACACCTTC. This encodes CASSLSDRLNYGYTF. This chain joins TRBV19 and TRBJ1-2, with 7 bases fitting TRBD1. There are 15 residues in the CDR3. V lost 6 bases to trimming and J lost 2 bases; unmatched junction nucleotides: 9. Germline V gene lookup returns CDR1 LNHDA and CDR2 SQIVND (reference sequence).

The V call is TRBV9, the J call TRBJ1-6; D not certain. V was cut by 0 bases and J by 6 bases, with 7 bases left in between. The CDR3 consists of 14 residues. Germline-derived CDR1 and CDR2 are SGDLS and YYNGEE. The DNA for the CDR3 is TGTGCCAGCAGCGTAGGGCGGGCTAATTCACCCCTCCACTTT. It encodes CASSVGRANSPLHF. Filled out from reference TRBV9 and TRBJ1-6, the complete variable domain reads DSGVTQTPKHLITATGQRVTLRCSPRSGDLSVYWYQQSLDQGLQFLIQYYNGEERAKGNILERFSAQQFPDLHSELNLSSLELGDSALYFCASSVGRANSPLHFGNGTRLTVT.

Comment on this clone: This CDR3 is also generated by other DNA sequences in the sample. CDR3 region: CASSLALSDTQYF. The CDR3 coding sequence is TGCGCCAGCAGCTTGGCCCTATCAGATACGCAGTATTTT. The chain uses TRBV5-1 and TRBJ2-3, with D unclear. This CDR3 region has 13 residues. CDR1 SGHRS and CDR2 YFSETQ come from the germline V gene. V was shortened by 0 bases and J by 4 bases, with 6 bases between the two germline ends.

This chain links TRBV6-5 with TRBJ2-1; D unresolved. V was cut by 6 bases and J by 2 bases, with 14 bases left in between. The CDR3 sequence is 15 residues long. Germline V gives CDR1 MNHEY, CDR2 SVGAGI. As DNA, the CDR3 is TGTGCCAGCAGACAAGACCTTAGCCCCTACAATGAGCAGTTCTTC. Protein sequence: CASRQDLSPYNEQFF.

The V and J genes are TRBV27 and TRBJ1-1, with D possibly TRBD1 on 6 matching bases. The CDR3 extends over 13 amino acids. Trimming pared 0 bases from V and 14 bases from J, leaving 16 bases between. Germline assignment: CDR1 MNHEY and CDR2 SMNVEV (reference sequence). The CDR3 protein is CASSLSRDTTSFF. In DNA form, the CDR3 reads TGTGCCAGCAGTTTATCCCGGGACACAACCTCCTTCTTT.

V is TRBV11-3 and J is TRBJ1-2; 7 bases line up with TRBD1. CDR3 length: 14 residues. The germline V gene encodes CDR1 SGHNT and CDR2 YENEEA. V trimming: 5 bases; J trimming: 6 bases; junction bases outside the gene matches: 9. The CDR3 DNA follows: TGTGCCAGCAGCAGACAGGGTAGGGAGAATGGCTACACCTTC. Encoded protein: CASSRQGRENGYTF.

This chain connects TRBV6-1 to TRBJ1-4; unclear D gene. This CDR3 has 16 amino acids. Germline CDR1 is MNHNS and CDR2 is SASEGT. Trimming removed 4 bases from V and 0 bases from J, with 12 bases in between. CDR3 nucleotides: TGTGCCAGCAGTGGCAACACAGTTGCAACTAATGAAAAACTGTTTTTT. It translates to CASSGNTVATNEKLFF.

The chain carries TRBV19 and TRBJ2-1; 9 positions match TRBD2. Germline lookup yields CDR1 LNHDA and CDR2 SQIVND (reference sequence). The CDR3 runs to 14 residues. J gave up 7 bases and V 9 bases, and 10 bases lay outside the gene matches. This CDR3 reads CASSGSGSNNEQFF. CDR3 coding DNA: TGTGCCAGCAGCGGTAGCGGGAGTAATAATGAGCAGTTCTTC.

The J gene is TRBJ1-6, the V gene TRBV7-2, with a weak D call TRBD1 (5 bases). V gave up 5 bases and J gave up 8 bases, with 13 bases separating them. CDR1 is SGHTA and CDR2 is FQGNSA in the germline V gene. This CDR3 has 14 residues. Here the CDR3 DNA reads TGTGCCAGCAGCCCGACAGCGGGGGATTCACCCCTCCACTTT. As protein: CASSPTAGDSPLHF.